This T cell receptor beta chain was obtained from a study of cytomegalovirus exposure and HLA in healthy donors. Study conclusions and caveats: Most of the CMV-associated TCR beta chains (in a later analysis) appeared to be HLA-restricted. Presence/absence analyses rested on an assumption that sequencing depth was roughly uniform across donors. The authors considered a cluster of highly shared sequence variants likely to be a sequencing artifact.

This clone was counted between two and nine times. What it binds is unknown. Donors were ostensibly healthy at sampling, although undocumented immune exposures were probable. Trimming cost V 6 bases and J 7 bases, with 10 bases left between them. CDR3 length equals 13 residues. CDR1 and CDR2 from the germline V gene are WNHNN and SYGVQD (reference sequence). With 60 Vbeta and 13 Jbeta primers, the PCR was carried out. Repertoires were generated with immunoSEQ multiplex PCR, while TCRdb's copy carries only in-frame clones and drops some. The data show approximately 120,000 clones, 74% seen once. The sequence was obtained from a woman in her forties or fifties in good health and CMV-seropositive. The sample consisted of PBMCs. The J gene is TRBJ1-6, the V gene TRBV10-1; maybe TRBD1 (6 bases). For the CDR3, the DNA is TGCGCCAGCAGACAGGGTATGAATTCACCCCTCCACTTT. Its translation: CASRQGMNSPLHF.